Each of the 22 T cell receptor beta chains below was sequenced from the same sample in a study of cytomegalovirus exposure and HLA in healthy donors. Profiling relied on immunoSEQ multiplex PCR, and the TCRdb table lists in-frame clones only, not all of them. The table includes over 150,000 clones, roughly nine tenths detected once. Sequencing input: PBMCs. These receptors all stem from a woman aged 18-35 years in good health and CMV-seropositive.

This chain's CDR3 is CASSLGLAGTTDTQYF. The CDR3, as DNA: TGTGCCAGCAGCTTAGGCCTAGCGGGAACCACAGATACGCAGTATTTT. The chain employs TRBV7-2 and TRBJ2-3; 9 nucleotides line up with TRBD2. The germline gives CDR1 SGHTA, CDR2 FQGNSA. The CDR3 sequence is 16 residues long. V lost 1 base to trimming and J lost 2 bases; unmatched junction nucleotides: 4.

This clone was seen a few times. This sequence joins TRBV30 and TRBJ1-1; D unclear. This CDR3 contains 10 residues. Trimming pared 4 bases from V and 6 bases from J, leaving 6 bases between. CDR1 and CDR2 (germline): GTSNPN, SVGIG (reference sequence). CDR3 DNA: TGTGCCTGGATGGAGGCTGAAGCTTTCTTT. The encoded protein is CAWMEAEAFF.

CDR3 sequence reads: CASSSDETGFFGLTDTQYF. CDR3 nucleotides: TGCGCCAGCAGCTCCGACGAAACAGGCTTCTTCGGGCTCACAGATACGCAGTATTTT. V is TRBV5-1 and J is TRBJ2-3; TRBD1 is a possible D gene (5 bases). The CDR3 is 19 residues long. Germline CDR1 SGHRS, CDR2 YFSETQ. Trimming left V 3 bases short and J 2 bases short, with 25 bases between.

The chain joins TRBV5-6 to TRBJ1-1; D might be TRBD1 (6 bases). The germline V gene encodes CDR1 SGHDT and CDR2 YYEEEE. Between the trimmed V and J ends, which lost 4 bases and 8 bases, there was a span of 15 bases. CDR3 length equals 13 residues. CDR3 in amino acids: CASSSGQTLEAFF. The CDR3 DNA reads as TGTGCCAGCAGCAGTGGACAGACCCTAGAAGCTTTCTTT.

This clone was observed a single time. The CDR3 DNA sequence: TGTGCCAGCAGGCTAGCGGGAGAGGCAGAGACCCAGTACTTC. Protein product: CASRLAGEAETQYF. This chain uses TRBV27 with TRBJ2-5; 10 bases agree with TRBD2. Losses at the gene ends were 6 bases for V and 4 bases for J; bases not matched to a gene: 5. This CDR3 has 14 residues. CDR1 MNHEY and CDR2 SMNVEV come from the germline V gene (reference sequence).

The chain is built from TRBV11-2 and TRBJ1-2, with unresolved D. V was shortened by 2 bases and J by 6 bases, with 7 bases between the two germline ends. CDR1 and CDR2 from the germline V gene are SGHAT and FQNNGV. The CDR3 runs 12 residues. Here the CDR3 DNA reads TGTGCCAGCAGCTTATCGGGTCATGGCTACACCTTC. Amino acid sequence: CASSLSGHGYTF.

The rearrangement uses TRBV19 and TRBJ1-3; 10 bases match TRBD1. From germline, CDR1 is LNHDA and CDR2 SQIVND (reference sequence). CDR3 length equals 17 residues. V shed 9 bases and J 0 bases; nucleotides not matched to a gene: 11. CDR3 in amino acids: CASKPGTGVFSGNTIYF. The CDR3 DNA follows: TGTGCCAGCAAGCCCGGGACAGGGGTTTTCTCTGGAAACACCATATATTTT.

The chain employs TRBV5-6 and TRBJ1-5, with a possible D match to TRBD1 (5 bases). V lost 3 bases and J 4 bases, leaving 8 bases between the germline ends. This CDR3 contains 13 residues. CDR1 SGHDT and CDR2 YYEEEE come from the germline V gene. CDR3 coding DNA: TGTGCCAGCAGCTACCGACAGAATCAGCCCCAGCATTTT. Residues: CASSYRQNQPQHF.

The chain combines TRBV9 with TRBJ1-2; weak D call: TRBD1 (5 bases). The CDR3 is 14 residues long. The germline V gene has CDR1 SGDLS and CDR2 YYNGEE. Trimming took off 2 bases at V and 0 bases at J, with 8 bases between the two ends. The CDR3, as DNA: TGTGCCAGCAGCGTGGGGGGGACTAACTATGGCTACACCTTC. It specifies CASSVGGTNYGYTF.

V gene TRBV28 combines with J gene TRBJ1-6; D may be TRBD1 (6 bases). The CDR3 runs to 16 residues. V gave up 6 bases and J gave up 6 bases, with 18 bases separating them. Germline lookup yields CDR1 MDHEN and CDR2 SYDVKM. Here the CDR3 DNA reads TGTGCCAGCAGCCGGAACCTACAGGGATTTAATTCACCCCTCCACTTT. Translating gives CASSRNLQGFNSPLHF.

V and J are TRBV5-1 and TRBJ1-1, with D maybe TRBD1 (5 bases). V lost 4 bases and J 4 bases, leaving 17 bases between the germline ends. The CDR3 sequence is 15 residues long. CDR1 and CDR2 (germline): SGHRS, YFSETQ. The CDR3 spells CASSLGVGGLTEAFF. CDR3 coding DNA: TGCGCCAGCAGCCTGGGGGTCGGGGGACTCACTGAAGCTTTCTTT.

This clone has just one count. The V gene is TRBV14, the J gene TRBJ2-2; the D gene is possibly TRBD2 (6 bases). V was trimmed by 2 bases and J by 4 bases, leaving 20 bases between them. From germline, CDR1 is SGHDN and CDR2 FVKESK. There are 18 residues in the CDR3. The CDR3 bases are TGTGCCAGCAGCCAAAGAGGGGTCGGGAGTTGGCGCACCGGGGAGCTGTTTTTT. Protein product: CASSQRGVGSWRTGELFF.

The chain is built from TRBV11-2 and TRBJ1-4; D gene unclear. The CDR3 contains 16 residues. Per the germline V gene, CDR1 is SGHAT and CDR2 is FQNNGV. V was shortened by 0 bases and J by 0 bases, with 8 bases between the two germline ends. In DNA, the CDR3 is TGTGCCAGCAGCTTAGATCGAACTGCAACTAATGAAAAACTGTTTTTT. The encoded protein is CASSLDRTATNEKLFF. Supplemented by reference TRBV11-2 and TRBJ1-4, the full variable domain reads EAGVAQSPRYKIIEKRQSVAFWCNPISGHATLYWYQQILGQGPKLLIQFQNNGVVDDSQLPKDRFSAERLKGVDSTLKIQPAKLEDSAVYLCASSLDRTATNEKLFFGSGTQLSVL.

The rearrangement uses TRBV6-5 and TRBJ1-5, with 9 bases aligning to TRBD1. Germline V gives CDR1 MNHEY, CDR2 SVGAGI. The trim removed 6 bases at V and 2 bases at J, leaving 5 bases unmatched. This CDR3 is 15 amino acids long. The CDR3 protein is CASSTDRGGNQPQHF. The DNA of the CDR3 is TGTGCCAGCAGCACGGACAGGGGAGGCAATCAGCCCCAGCATTTT.

The chain couples TRBV13 to TRBJ1-4, with 10 bases identical to TRBD1. The CDR3 loop spans 16 amino acids. The ends lost 3 bases at V and 2 bases at J; junction bases unmatched: 3. Germline V gene sequence: CDR1 PRHDT, CDR2 FYEKMQ (reference sequence). CDR3 in amino acids: CASSLDRGKTNEKLFF. CDR3 nucleotide sequence: TGTGCCAGCAGCTTGGACAGGGGGAAGACTAATGAAAAACTGTTTTTT.

The chain links TRBV9 to TRBJ1-6, with D hard to call. V was clipped by 0 bases and J by 5 bases, with 6 bases between them. The CDR3 has 14 residues. Per germline, CDR1 SGDLS and CDR2 YYNGEE. The CDR3: CASSVDTNNSPLHF. The CDR3, as DNA: TGTGCCAGCAGCGTAGACACGAATAATTCACCCCTCCACTTT.

The rearrangement links TRBV27 to TRBJ2-3, with 7 nucleotides matching TRBD1. The CDR3 runs to 15 residues. The V and J ends lost 3 bases and 0 bases, in that order; junction bases with no gene match: 3. Germline lookup yields CDR1 MNHEY and CDR2 SMNVEV (reference sequence). This chain's CDR3 is CASSLTGYSTDTQYF. In nucleotides, the CDR3 is TGTGCCAGCAGTTTGACAGGGTACAGCACAGATACGCAGTATTTT.

V is TRBV10-3 and J is TRBJ2-7; D gene ambiguous. CDR3 length: 11 residues. Germline V CDR1 and CDR2: ENHRY, SYGVKD. The ends were cut back, 0 bases at V and 7 bases at J, with 4 bases in the middle. CDR3 coding DNA: TGTGCCATCAGTGAGTCGAGTGAGCAGTACTTC. Its protein product is CAISESSEQYF.

V and J are TRBV7-3 and TRBJ2-3; 9 bases line up with TRBD2. The CDR3 has 16 amino acids. V shed 5 bases and J 1 base; nucleotides not matched to a gene: 7. Germline CDR1 is SGHTA and CDR2 is FQGTGA. The CDR3 sequence is CASSRIGTSRTDTQYF. CDR3 coding DNA: TGTGCCAGCAGCCGAATAGGGACTAGCCGCACAGATACGCAGTATTTT.

The rearrangement links TRBV18 to TRBJ2-5; tentatively, D is TRBD1 (6 bases). V was pared by 4 bases and J by 1 base, with 16 bases between. Germline V gene data show CDR1 as KGHSH and CDR2 as LQKENI. The CDR3 has 16 amino acids. The CDR3 nucleotides read TGTGCCAGCTCACTCCAAGGACAGATTCCCCAAGAGACCCAGTACTTC. Translation gives CASSLQGQIPQETQYF.

The chain links TRBV25-1 to TRBJ1-4, with D uncertain. The CDR3 extends over 14 amino acids. Trimming removed 2 bases at V and 7 bases at J, with 11 bases between. The V gene's germline CDR1 is MGHDK and CDR2 SYGVNS. The CDR3 DNA follows: TGTGCCAGCAGTGAAACCGGGTCGGGTGAAAAACTGTTTTTT. Translated: CASSETGSGEKLFF.

This chain links TRBV16 with TRBJ2-7; 12 bases are a match to TRBD1. With 3 bases clipped from V and 6 bases from J, the junction kept 12 bases outside the gene matches. This CDR3 comprises 17 residues. Germline V gene lookup returns CDR1 KGHSY and CDR2 FQNENV. The CDR3 nucleotides are TGTGCCAGCAGCCAGGGAAAGCCGGGACAGGGGGCGGTCGAGCAGTACTTC. This sequence encodes CASSQGKPGQGAVEQYF.